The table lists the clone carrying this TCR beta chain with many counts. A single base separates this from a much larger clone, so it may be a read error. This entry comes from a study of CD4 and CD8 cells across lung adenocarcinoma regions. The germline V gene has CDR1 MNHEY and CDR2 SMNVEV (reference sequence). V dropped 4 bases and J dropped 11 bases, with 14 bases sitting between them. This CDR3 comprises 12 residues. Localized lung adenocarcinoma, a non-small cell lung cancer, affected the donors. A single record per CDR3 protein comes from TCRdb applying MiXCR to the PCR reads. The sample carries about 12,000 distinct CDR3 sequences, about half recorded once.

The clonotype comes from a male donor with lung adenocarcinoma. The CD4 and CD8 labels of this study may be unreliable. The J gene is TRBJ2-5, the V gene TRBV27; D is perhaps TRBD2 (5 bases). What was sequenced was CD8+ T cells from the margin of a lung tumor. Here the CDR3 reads CASSSLLQRQYF. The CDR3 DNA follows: TGTGCCAGCAGTTCCCTACTACAGCGGCAGTACTTC.